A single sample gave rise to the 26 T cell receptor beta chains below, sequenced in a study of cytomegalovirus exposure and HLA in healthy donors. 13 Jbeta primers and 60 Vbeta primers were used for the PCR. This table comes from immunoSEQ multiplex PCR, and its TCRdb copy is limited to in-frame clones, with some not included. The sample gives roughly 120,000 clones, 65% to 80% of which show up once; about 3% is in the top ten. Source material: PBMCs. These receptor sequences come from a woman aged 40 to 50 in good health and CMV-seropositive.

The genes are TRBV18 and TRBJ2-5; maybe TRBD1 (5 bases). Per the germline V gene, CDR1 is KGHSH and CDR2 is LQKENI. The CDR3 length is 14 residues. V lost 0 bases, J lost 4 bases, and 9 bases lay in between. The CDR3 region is CASSPPPTAETQYF. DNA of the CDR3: TGTGCCAGCTCACCACCGCCGACAGCAGAGACCCAGTACTTC.

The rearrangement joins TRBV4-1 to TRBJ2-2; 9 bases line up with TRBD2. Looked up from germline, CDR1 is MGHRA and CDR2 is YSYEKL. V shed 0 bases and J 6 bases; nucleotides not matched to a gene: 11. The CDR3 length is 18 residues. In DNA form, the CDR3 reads TGCGCCAGCAGCCAAGATGCGACGGCGGGAGGGAAATCCGGGGAGCTGTTTTTT. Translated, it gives CASSQDATAGGKSGELFF.

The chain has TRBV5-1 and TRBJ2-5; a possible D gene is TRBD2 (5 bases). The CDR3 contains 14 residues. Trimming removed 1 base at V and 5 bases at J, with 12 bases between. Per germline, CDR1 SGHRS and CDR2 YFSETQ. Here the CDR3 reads CASSLWQSGETQYF. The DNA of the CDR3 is TGCGCCAGCAGCTTGTGGCAGTCGGGGGAGACCCAGTACTTC.

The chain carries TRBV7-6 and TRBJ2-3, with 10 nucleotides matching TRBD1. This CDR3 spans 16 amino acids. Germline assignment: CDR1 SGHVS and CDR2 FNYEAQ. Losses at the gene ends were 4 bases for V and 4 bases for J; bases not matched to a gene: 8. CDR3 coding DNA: TGTGCCAGCAGCTCAGGGACAGGGGAAAGGGCAGATACGCAGTATTTT. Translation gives CASSSGTGERADTQYF.

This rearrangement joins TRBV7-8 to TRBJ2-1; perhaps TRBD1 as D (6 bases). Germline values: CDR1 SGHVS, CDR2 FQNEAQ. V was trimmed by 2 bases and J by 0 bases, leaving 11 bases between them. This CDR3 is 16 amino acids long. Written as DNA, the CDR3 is TGTGCCAGCAGCTTATCCGAGGGGGTCTCCTACAATGAGCAGTTCTTC. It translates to CASSLSEGVSYNEQFF.

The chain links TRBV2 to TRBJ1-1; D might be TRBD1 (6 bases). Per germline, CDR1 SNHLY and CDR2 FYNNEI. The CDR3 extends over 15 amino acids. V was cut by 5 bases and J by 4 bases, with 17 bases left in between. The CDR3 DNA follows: TGTGCCAGCAGTCCTCCCAACAGGGAGGGCACTGAAGCTTTCTTT. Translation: CASSPPNREGTEAFF.

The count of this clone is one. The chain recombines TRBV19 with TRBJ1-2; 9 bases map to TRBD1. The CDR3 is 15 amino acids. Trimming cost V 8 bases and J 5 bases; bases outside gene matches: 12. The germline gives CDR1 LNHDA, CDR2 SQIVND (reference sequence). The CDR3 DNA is TGTGCCAGTGCTCCAACAGGGGGCGCGGGGTATGGCTACACCTTC. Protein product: CASAPTGGAGYGYTF. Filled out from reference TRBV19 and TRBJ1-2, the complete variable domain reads DGGITQSPKYLFRKEGQNVTLSCEQNLNHDAMYWYRQDPGQGLRLIYYSQIVNDFQKGDIAEGYSVSREKKESFPLTVTSAQKNPTAFYLCASAPTGGAGYGYTFGSGTRLTVV.

CDR3 amino acids: CAWSVHRSGTTSEQFF. The CDR3 region has the DNA TGTGCCTGGAGTGTACATAGGAGCGGGACCACAAGTGAGCAGTTCTTC. The rearrangement uses TRBV30 and TRBJ2-1; 7 positions agree with TRBD2. Per germline, CDR1 GTSNPN and CDR2 SVGIG (reference sequence). The junction had 14 bases not matched to a gene; V was cut back by 0 bases and J by 9 bases. The CDR3 length is 16 residues.

DNA of the CDR3: TGTGCCAGCAGCTTGTCGGACAGGATATCCCTCCACTTT. This translates into CASSLSDRISLHF. This rearrangement joins TRBV5-8 to TRBJ1-6, with 7 bases fitting TRBD1. Germline lookup yields CDR1 SGHTS and CDR2 YDEGEE. The CDR3 extends over 13 amino acids. J lost 14 bases, V lost 1 base, and 6 bases had no gene match.

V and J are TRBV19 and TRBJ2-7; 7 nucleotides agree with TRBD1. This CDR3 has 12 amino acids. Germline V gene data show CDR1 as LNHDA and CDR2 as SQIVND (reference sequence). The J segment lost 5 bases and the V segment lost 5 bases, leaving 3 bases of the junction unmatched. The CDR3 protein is CASSQDRDEQYF. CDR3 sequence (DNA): TGTGCCAGTAGTCAAGACAGGGACGAGCAGTACTTC.

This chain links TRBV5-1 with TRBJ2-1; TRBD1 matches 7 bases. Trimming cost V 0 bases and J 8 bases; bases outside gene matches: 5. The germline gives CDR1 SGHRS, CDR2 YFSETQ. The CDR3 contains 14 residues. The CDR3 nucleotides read TGCGCCAGCAGCTTGGATCAGGGGGAGCATGAGCAGTTCTTC. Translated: CASSLDQGEHEQFF.

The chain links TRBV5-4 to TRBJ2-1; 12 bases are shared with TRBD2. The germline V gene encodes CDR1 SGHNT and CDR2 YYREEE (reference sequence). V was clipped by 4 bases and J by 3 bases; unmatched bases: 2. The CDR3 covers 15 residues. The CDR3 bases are TGTGCCAGCAGCGTGACTAGCGGGAGCTACAATGAGCAGTTCTTC. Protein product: CASSVTSGSYNEQFF.

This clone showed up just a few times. The CDR3 nucleotides are TGTGCCAGTAGTGCGGGACTGAACAATGAGCAGTTCTTC. This sequence encodes CASSAGLNNEQFF. This chain joins TRBV19 and TRBJ2-1, with D perhaps matching TRBD2 (6 bases). Trimming shortened V by 5 bases and J by 5 bases, and 10 bases separated the two germline ends. CDR1 and CDR2 from the germline V gene are LNHDA and SQIVND (reference sequence). The CDR3 loop spans 13 amino acids.

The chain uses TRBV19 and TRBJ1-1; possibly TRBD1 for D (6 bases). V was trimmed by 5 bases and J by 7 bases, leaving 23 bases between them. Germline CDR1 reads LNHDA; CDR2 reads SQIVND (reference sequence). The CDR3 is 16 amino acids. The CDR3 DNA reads TGTGCCAGTAGTTTCCAGGGGTCTTTCACCGGTTATGAAGCTTTCTTT. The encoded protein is CASSFQGSFTGYEAFF.

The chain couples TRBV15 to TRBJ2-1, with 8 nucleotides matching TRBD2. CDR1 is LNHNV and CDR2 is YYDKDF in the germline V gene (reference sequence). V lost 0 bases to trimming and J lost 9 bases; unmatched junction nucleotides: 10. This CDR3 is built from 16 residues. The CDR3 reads CATSRDRAGVFSEQFF. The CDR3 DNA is TGTGCCACCAGCAGAGATCGAGCGGGGGTGTTTAGTGAGCAGTTCTTC.

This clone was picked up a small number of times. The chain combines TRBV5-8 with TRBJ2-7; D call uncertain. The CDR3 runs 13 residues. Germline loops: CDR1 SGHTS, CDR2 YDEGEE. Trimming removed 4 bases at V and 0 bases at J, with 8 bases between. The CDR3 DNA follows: TGTGCCAGCAGCACTCAGGCCTCCTACGAGCAGTACTTC. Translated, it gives CASSTQASYEQYF.

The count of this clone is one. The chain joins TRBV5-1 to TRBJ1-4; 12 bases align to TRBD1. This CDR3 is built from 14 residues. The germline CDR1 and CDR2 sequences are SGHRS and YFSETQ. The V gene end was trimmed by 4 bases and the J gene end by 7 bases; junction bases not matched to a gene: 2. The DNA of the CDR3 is TGCGCCAGCAGCCCGGGACAGGGGGCTGAAAAACTGTTTTTT. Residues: CASSPGQGAEKLFF.

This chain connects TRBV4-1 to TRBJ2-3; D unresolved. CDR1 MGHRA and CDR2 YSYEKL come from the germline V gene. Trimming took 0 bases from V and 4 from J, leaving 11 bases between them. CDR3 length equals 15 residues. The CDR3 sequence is CASSQENLRSDTQYF. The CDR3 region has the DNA TGCGCCAGCAGCCAAGAAAATCTGAGGTCAGATACGCAGTATTTT.

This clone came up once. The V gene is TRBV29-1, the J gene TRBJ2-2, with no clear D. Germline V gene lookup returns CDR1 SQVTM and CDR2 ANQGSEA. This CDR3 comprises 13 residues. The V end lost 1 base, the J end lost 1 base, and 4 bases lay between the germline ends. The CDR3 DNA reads TGCAGCGTTGAAGGCAGGAACACCGGGGAGCTGTTTTTT. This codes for CSVEGRNTGELFF.

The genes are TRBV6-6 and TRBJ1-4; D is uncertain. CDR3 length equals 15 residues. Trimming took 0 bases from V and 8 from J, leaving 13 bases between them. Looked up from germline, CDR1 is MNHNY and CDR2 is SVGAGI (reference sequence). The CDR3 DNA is TGTGCCAGCAGTTACTCTCCGGGGTTGAACGAAAAACTGTTTTTT. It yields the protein CASSYSPGLNEKLFF.

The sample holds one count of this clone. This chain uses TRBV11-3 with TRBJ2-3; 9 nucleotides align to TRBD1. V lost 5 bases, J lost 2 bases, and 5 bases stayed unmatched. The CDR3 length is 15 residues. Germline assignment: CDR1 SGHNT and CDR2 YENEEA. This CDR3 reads CASSLGDRDTDTQYF. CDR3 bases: TGTGCCAGCAGCCTAGGGGACAGGGACACAGATACGCAGTATTTT. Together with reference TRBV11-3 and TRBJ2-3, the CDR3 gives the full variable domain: EAGVVQSPRYKIIEKKQPVAFWCNPISGHNTLYWYLQNLGQGPELLIRYENEEAVDDSQLPKDRFSAERLKGVDSTLKIQPAELGDSAVYLCASSLGDRDTDTQYFGPGTRLTVL.

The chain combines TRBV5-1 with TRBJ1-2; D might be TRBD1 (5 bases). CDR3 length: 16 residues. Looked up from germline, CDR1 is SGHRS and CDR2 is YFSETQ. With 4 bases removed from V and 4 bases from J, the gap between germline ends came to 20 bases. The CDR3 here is CASSADPARVPYGYTF. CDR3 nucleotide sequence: TGCGCCAGCAGCGCGGACCCGGCCAGGGTCCCCTATGGCTACACCTTC. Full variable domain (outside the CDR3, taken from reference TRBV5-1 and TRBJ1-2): KAGVTQTPRYLIKTRGQQVTLSCSPISGHRSVSWYQQTPGQGLQFLFEYFSETQRNKGNFPGRFSGRQFSNSRSEMNVSTLELGDSALYLCASSADPARVPYGYTFGSGTRLTVV.

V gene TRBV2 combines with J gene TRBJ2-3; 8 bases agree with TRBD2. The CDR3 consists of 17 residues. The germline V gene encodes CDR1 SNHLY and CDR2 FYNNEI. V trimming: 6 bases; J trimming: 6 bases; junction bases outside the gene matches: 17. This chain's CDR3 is CASRAGTRAQARDTQYF. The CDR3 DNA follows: TGTGCCAGCAGGGCCGGGACTAGAGCTCAGGCGAGGGATACGCAGTATTTT.

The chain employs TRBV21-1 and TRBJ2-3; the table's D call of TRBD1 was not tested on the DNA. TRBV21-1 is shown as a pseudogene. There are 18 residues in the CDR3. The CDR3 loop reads CASSNPYRGFFSTDTQYF. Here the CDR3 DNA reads TGTGCCAGCAGCAACCCCTACAGGGGGTTTTTCAGCACAGATACGCAGTATTTT.

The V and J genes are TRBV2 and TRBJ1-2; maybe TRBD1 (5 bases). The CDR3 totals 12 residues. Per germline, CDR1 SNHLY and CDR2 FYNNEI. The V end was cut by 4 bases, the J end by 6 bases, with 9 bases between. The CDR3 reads CASSGTDNGYTF. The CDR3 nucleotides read TGTGCCAGCAGTGGGACGGACAATGGCTACACCTTC.

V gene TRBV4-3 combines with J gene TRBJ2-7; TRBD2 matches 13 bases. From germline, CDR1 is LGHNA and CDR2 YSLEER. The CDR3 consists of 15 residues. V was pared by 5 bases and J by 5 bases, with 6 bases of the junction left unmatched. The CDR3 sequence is CASSSQTSGRNEQYF. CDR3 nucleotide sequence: TGCGCCAGCAGCTCACAGACTAGCGGGAGGAACGAGCAGTACTTC.